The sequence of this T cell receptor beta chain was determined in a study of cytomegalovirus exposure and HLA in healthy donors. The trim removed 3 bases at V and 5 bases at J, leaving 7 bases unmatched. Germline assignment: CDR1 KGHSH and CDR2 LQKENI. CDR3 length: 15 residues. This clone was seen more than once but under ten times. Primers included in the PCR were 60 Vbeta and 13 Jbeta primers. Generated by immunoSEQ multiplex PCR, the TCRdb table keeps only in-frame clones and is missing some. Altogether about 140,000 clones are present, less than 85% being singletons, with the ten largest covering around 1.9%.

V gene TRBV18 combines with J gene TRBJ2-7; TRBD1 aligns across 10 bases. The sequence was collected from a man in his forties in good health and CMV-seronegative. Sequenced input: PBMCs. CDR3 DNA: TGTGCCAGCTCACCGGCCGGGACAGGGGTTAACGAGCAGTACTTC. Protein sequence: CASSPAGTGVNEQYF. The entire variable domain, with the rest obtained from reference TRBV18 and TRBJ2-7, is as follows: NAGVMQNPRHLVRRRGQEARLRCSPMKGHSHVYWYRQLPEEGLKFMVYLQKENIIDESGMPKERFSAEFPKEGPSILRIQQVVRGDSAAYFCASSPAGTGVNEQYFGPGTRLTVT.